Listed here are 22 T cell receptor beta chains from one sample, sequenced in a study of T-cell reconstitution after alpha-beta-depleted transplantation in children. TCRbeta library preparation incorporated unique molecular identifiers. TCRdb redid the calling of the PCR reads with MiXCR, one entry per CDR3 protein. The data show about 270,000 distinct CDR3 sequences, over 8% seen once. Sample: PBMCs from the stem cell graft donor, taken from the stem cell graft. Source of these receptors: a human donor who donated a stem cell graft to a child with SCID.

Here the CDR3 DNA reads TGTGCCAGCAGCCGCATCCAACTAGCGGGGGGGCCTGGTGAGCAGTTCTTC. Translated, it gives CASSRIQLAGGPGEQFF. The rearrangement links TRBV7-2 to TRBJ2-1; 13 nucleotides align to TRBD2. This CDR3 has 17 amino acids. The germline CDR1 and CDR2 sequences are SGHTA and FQGNSA. V was pared by 5 bases and J by 9 bases, with 13 bases of the junction left unmatched.

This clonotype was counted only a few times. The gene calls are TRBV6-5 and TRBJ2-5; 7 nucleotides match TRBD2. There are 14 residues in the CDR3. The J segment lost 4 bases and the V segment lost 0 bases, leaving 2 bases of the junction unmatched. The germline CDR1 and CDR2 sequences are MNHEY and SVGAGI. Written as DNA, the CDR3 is TGTGCCAGCAGTTACTCGGGGGGGGGAGAGACCCAGTACTTC. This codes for CASSYSGGGETQYF.

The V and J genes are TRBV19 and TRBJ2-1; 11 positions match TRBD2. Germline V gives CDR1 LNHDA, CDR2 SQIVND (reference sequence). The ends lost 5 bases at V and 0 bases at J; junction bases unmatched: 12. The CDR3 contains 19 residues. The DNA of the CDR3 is TGTGCCAGTAGTGTACTGGTAGCGGGGGGGATCAGCTCCTACAATGAGCAGTTCTTC. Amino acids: CASSVLVAGGISSYNEQFF.

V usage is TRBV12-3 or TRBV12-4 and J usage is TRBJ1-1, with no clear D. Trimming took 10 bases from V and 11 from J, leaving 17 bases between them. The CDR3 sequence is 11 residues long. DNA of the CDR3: TGTGCCAAGAGCATAAAGGAGGAGGCTTTCTTT. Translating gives CAKSIKEEAFF.

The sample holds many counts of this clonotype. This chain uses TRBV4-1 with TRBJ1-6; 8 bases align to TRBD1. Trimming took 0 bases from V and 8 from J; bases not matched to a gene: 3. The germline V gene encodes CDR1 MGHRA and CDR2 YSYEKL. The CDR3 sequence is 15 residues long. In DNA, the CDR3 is TGCGCCAGCAGCCAAGAAGGGACAGGTTATTCACCCCTCCACTTT. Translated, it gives CASSQEGTGYSPLHF.

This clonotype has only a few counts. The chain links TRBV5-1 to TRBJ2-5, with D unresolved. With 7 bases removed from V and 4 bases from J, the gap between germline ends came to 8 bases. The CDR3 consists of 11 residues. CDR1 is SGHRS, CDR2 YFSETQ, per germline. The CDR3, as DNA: TGCGCCAGCGCGGTCCTAGAGACCCAGTACTTC. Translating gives CASAVLETQYF.

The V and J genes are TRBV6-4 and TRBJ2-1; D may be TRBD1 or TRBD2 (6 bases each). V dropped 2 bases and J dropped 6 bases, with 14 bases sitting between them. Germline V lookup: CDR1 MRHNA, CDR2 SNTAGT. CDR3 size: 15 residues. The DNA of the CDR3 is TGTGCCAGCAGTGACACCCAGGGGAGGTCCAATGAGCAGTTCTTC. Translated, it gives CASSDTQGRSNEQFF.

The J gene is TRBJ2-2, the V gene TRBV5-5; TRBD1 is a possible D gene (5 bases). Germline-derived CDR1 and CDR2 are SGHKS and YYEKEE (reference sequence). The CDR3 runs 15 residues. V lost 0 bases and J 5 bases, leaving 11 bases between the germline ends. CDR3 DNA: TGTGCCAGCAGCTTGGCAGGGTATGGGACCGGGGAGCTGTTTTTT. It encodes CASSLAGYGTGELFF. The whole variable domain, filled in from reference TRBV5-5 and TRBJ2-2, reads DAGVTQSPTHLIKTRGQQVTLRCSPISGHKSVSWYQQVLGQGPQFIFQYYEKEERGRGNFPDRFSARQFPNYSSELNVNALLLGDSALYLCASSLAGYGTGELFFGEGSRLTVL.

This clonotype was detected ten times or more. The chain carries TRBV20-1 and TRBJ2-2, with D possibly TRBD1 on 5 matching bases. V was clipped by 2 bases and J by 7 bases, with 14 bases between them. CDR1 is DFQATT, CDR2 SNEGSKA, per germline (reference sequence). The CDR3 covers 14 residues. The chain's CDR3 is CSARRRQGDGELFF. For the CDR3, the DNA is TGCAGTGCTAGAAGGCGGCAGGGTGACGGGGAGCTGTTTTTT.

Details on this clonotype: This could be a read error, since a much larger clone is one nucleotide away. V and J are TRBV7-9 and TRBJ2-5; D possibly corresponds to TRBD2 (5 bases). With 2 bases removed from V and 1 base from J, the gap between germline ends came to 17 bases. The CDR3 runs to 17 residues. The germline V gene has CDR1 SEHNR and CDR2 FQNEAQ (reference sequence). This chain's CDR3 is CASSLPGEIEPQETQYF. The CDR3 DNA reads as TGTGCCAGCAGCTTACCCGGGGAAATAGAACCCCAAGAGACCCAGTACTTC.

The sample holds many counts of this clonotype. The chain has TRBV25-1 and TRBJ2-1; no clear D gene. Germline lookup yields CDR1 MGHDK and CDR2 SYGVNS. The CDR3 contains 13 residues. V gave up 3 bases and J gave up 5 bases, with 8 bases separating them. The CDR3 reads CASSDDLDNEQFF. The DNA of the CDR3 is TGTGCCAGCAGTGATGATCTAGACAATGAGCAGTTCTTC.

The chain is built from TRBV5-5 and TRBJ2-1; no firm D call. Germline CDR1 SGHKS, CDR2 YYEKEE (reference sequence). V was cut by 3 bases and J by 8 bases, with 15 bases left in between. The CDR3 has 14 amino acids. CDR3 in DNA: TGTGCCAGCAGCTCCACCGTAGGGTTCGATGAGCAGTTCTTC. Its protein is CASSSTVGFDEQFF.

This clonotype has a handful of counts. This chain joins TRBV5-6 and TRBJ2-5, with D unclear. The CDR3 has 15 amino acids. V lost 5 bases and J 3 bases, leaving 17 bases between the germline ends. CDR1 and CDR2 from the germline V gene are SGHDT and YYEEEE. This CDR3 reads CASSIDPRLEETQYF. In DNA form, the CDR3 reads TGTGCCAGCAGTATTGACCCCAGGCTTGAAGAGACCCAGTACTTC.

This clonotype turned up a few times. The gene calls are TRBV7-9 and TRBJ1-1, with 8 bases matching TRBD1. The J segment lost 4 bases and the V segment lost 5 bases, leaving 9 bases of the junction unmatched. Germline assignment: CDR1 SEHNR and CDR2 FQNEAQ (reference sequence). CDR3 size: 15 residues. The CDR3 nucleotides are TGTGCCAGCAGCCCCGGACAGGGCTTTGGCACTGAAGCTTTCTTT. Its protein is CASSPGQGFGTEAFF. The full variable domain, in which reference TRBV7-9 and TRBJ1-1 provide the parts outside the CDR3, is DTGVSQNPRHKITKRGQNVTFRCDPISEHNRLYWYRQTLGQGPEFLTYFQNEAQLEKSRLLSDRFSAERPKGSFSTLEIQRTEQGDSAMYLCASSPGQGFGTEAFFGQGTRLTVV.

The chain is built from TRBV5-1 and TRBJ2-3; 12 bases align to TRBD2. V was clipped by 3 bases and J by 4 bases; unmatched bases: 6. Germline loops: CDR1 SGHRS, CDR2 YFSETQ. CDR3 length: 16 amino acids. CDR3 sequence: CASSSLAGGPADTQYF. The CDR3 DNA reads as TGCGCCAGCAGCTCCCTAGCGGGGGGGCCCGCAGATACGCAGTATTTT.

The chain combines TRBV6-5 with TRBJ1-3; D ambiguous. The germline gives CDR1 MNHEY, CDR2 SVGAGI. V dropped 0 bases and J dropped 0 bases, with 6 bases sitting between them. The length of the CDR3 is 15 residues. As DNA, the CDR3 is TGTGCCAGCAGTTACTCCGTCGGCTCTGGAAACACCATATATTTT. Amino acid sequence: CASSYSVGSGNTIYF.

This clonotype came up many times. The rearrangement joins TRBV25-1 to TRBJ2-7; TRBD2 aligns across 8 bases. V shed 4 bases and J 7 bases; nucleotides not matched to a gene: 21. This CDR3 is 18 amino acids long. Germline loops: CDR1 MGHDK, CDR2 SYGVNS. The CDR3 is CASSGGPGGAGVHSEQYF. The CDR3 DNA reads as TGTGCCAGCAGTGGAGGTCCGGGGGGGGCCGGAGTACACTCTGAGCAGTACTTC.

CDR3 in amino acids: CASSWQGGGTEAFF. DNA of the CDR3: TGTGCCAGCAGTTGGCAGGGGGGGGGGACTGAAGCTTTCTTT. V gene TRBV27 combines with J gene TRBJ1-1; the match to TRBD1 covers 7 bases. Germline values: CDR1 MNHEY, CDR2 SMNVEV (reference sequence). The CDR3 runs to 14 residues. Trimming took 4 bases from V and 5 from J; bases not matched to a gene: 7.

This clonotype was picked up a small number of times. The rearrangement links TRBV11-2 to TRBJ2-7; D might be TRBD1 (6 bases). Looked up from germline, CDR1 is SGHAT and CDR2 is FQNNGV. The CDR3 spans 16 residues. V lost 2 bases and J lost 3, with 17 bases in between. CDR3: CASSLRSGTRNYEQYF. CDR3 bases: TGTGCCAGCAGCTTAAGATCCGGGACAAGAAACTACGAGCAGTACTTC.

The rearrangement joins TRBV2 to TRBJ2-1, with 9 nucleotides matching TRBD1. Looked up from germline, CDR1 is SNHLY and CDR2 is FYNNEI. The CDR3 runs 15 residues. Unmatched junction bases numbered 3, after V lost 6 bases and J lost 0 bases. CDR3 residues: CASRGQGSSYNEQFF. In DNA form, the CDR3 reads TGTGCCAGCAGAGGACAGGGGAGCTCCTACAATGAGCAGTTCTTC.

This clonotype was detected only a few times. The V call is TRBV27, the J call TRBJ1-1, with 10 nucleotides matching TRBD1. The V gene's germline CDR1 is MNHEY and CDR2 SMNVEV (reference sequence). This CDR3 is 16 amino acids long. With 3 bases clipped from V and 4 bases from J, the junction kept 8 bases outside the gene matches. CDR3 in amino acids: CASSFGGRTGGTEAFF. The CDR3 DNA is TGTGCCAGCAGTTTTGGGGGTAGGACAGGGGGCACTGAAGCTTTCTTT.

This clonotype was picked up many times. This CDR3 is CASSQGEAYNEQFF. CDR3 bases: TGTGCCAGCAGCCAAGGTGAAGCCTACAATGAGCAGTTCTTC. The V and J genes are TRBV3-1 and TRBJ2-1; D gene unclear. The germline V gene has CDR1 LGHDT and CDR2 YNNKEL (reference sequence). The CDR3 contains 14 residues. V gave up 1 base and J gave up 2 bases, with 6 bases separating them.